Shown below are 19 T cell receptor beta chains from a single sample sequenced in a study of beta chain features in type 1 diabetes. Expressed TCRB transcripts got sequenced, as all isolated RNA was reverse transcribed. The table came from immunoSEQ multiplex PCR; TCRdb's copy has only in-frame clones and leaves some out. This sample carries around 430,000 clones, about 30% of them seen once, and the ten largest clones take about 0.06%. Sample: naive CD4+ T cells from blood. All receptors derive from a man aged 18 to 30 in good health.

This clone has only a few counts. The gene calls are TRBV11-2 and TRBJ2-7, with a tentative D call TRBD2 (6 bases). The CDR3 extends over 14 amino acids. The germline V gene has CDR1 SGHAT and CDR2 FQNNGV. Trimming removed 4 bases from V and 4 bases from J, with 14 bases in between. This chain's CDR3 is CASSSSWGEYEQYF. The CDR3 DNA sequence: TGTGCCAGCAGCTCCTCTTGGGGGGAGTACGAGCAGTACTTC.

The gene calls are TRBV29-1 and TRBJ2-3; possibly TRBD1 or TRBD2 for D (5 bases each). V shed 4 bases and J shed 1 base, with 21 bases lying between them. Germline assignment: CDR1 SQVTM and CDR2 ANQGSEA. The length of the CDR3 is 17 residues. The CDR3: CSVGAGARDGGTDTQYF. CDR3 nucleotide sequence: TGCAGCGTTGGGGCCGGGGCCCGGGATGGTGGCACAGATACGCAGTATTTT.

V is TRBV5-1 and J is TRBJ2-1, with 10 bases fitting TRBD2. Germline-derived CDR1 and CDR2 are SGHRS and YFSETQ. CDR3 length equals 15 residues. V lost 2 bases and J lost 5; bases outside the gene matches: 4. CDR3 amino acids: CASSLLAGLNNEQFF. For the CDR3, the DNA is TGCGCCAGCAGCTTACTAGCGGGGTTGAACAATGAGCAGTTCTTC.

The chain uses TRBV29-1 and TRBJ2-7, with D perhaps matching TRBD2 (6 bases). Trimming removed 7 bases at V and 7 bases at J, with 14 bases between. This CDR3 region has 11 residues. Germline CDR1 reads SQVTM; CDR2 reads ANQGSEA. The CDR3 protein is CSAGGTFEQYF. Written as DNA, the CDR3 is TGCAGCGCTGGGGGGACGTTTGAGCAGTACTTC.

The V and J genes are TRBV7-3 and TRBJ2-1, with 8 bases that match TRBD2. This CDR3 contains 15 residues. Germline CDR1 reads SGHTA; CDR2 reads FQGTGA. Trimming at V came to 5 bases and at J to 3 bases, leaving 6 bases not matched to a gene. The CDR3 DNA is TGTGCCAGCAGCCCCTCCAGCGGGGGCTACAATGAGCAGTTCTTC. This encodes CASSPSSGGYNEQFF.

This clone occurred a few times. The rearrangement links TRBV7-8 to TRBJ2-4; D is possibly TRBD2 (6 bases). The germline gives CDR1 SGHVS, CDR2 FQNEAQ. Trimming shortened V by 5 bases and J by 0 bases, and 14 bases separated the two germline ends. The CDR3 has 16 amino acids. In DNA form, the CDR3 reads TGTGCCAGCAGCGAGACTAGGAGTATAGCCAAAAACATTCAGTACTTC. Translation: CASSETRSIAKNIQYF.

This chain joins TRBV9 and TRBJ1-1, with 7 bases identical to TRBD1. This CDR3 is built from 15 residues. Germline CDR1 SGDLS, CDR2 YYNGEE. With 0 bases clipped from V and 3 bases from J, the junction kept 5 bases outside the gene matches. The CDR3, as DNA: TGTGCCAGCAGCGTAGTGGTGGACAGGTACACTGAAGCTTTCTTT. Its translation: CASSVVVDRYTEAFF.

This clone turned up a few times. This sample includes further DNA sequences coding for the same CDR3. The chain carries TRBV29-1 and TRBJ2-5; D is possibly TRBD2 (6 bases). CDR1 and CDR2 (germline): SQVTM, ANQGSEA. This CDR3 is built from 13 residues. The germline V and J ends were trimmed by 5 bases and 2 bases, with 12 bases remaining between them. CDR3 nucleotides: TGCAGCGTTTCCGGGACTCCGCAAGAGACCCAGTACTTC. This gives the protein CSVSGTPQETQYF.

This chain uses TRBV5-6 with TRBJ2-2; a possible D gene is TRBD1 (5 bases). V lost 1 base and J 2 bases, leaving 6 bases between the germline ends. The V gene's germline CDR1 is SGHDT and CDR2 YYEEEE. The CDR3 runs to 14 residues. The CDR3 DNA follows: TGTGCCAGCAGCTTGCAGGGTAACACCGGGGAGCTGTTTTTT. Translation: CASSLQGNTGELFF.

This clone was picked up a small number of times. V usage is TRBV29-1 and J usage is TRBJ2-7, with 7 bases fitting TRBD2. V lost 7 bases to trimming and J lost 0 bases; unmatched junction nucleotides: 12. From germline, CDR1 is SQVTM and CDR2 ANQGSEA. CDR3 length equals 15 residues. For the CDR3, the DNA is TGCAGCGCCCTCCAGGCTGGGACTATCTCCTACGAGCAGTACTTC. Translated, it gives CSALQAGTISYEQYF.

The chain recombines TRBV30 with TRBJ2-1; D is possibly TRBD2 (6 bases). This CDR3 is built from 13 residues. Trimming cost V 3 bases and J 8 bases, with 14 bases left between them. The germline V gene has CDR1 GTSNPN and CDR2 SVGIG (reference sequence). The DNA of the CDR3 is TGTGCCTGGAGCGCCCGACTAGTCTATGAGCAGTTCTTC. It is translated as CAWSARLVYEQFF.

This clone was observed a few times. The chain is built from TRBV5-6 and TRBJ2-2, with D unclear. The V gene lost 4 bases and the J gene lost 5 bases, with 12 bases spanning the gap. Germline values: CDR1 SGHDT, CDR2 YYEEEE. This CDR3 is built from 14 residues. The CDR3 region is CASSLRLLTGELFF. As DNA, the CDR3 is TGTGCCAGCAGCCTACGGCTGCTTACCGGGGAGCTGTTTTTT.

The chain has TRBV7-9 and TRBJ1-4; TRBD1 aligns across 7 bases. In germline, CDR1 is SEHNR, CDR2 FQNEAQ (reference sequence). The CDR3 totals 15 residues. The V gene end was trimmed by 5 bases and the J gene end by 7 bases; junction bases not matched to a gene: 10. CDR3 in amino acids: CASSDTGEVSEKLFF. The CDR3 bases are TGTGCCAGCAGCGATACAGGGGAAGTCAGTGAAAAACTGTTTTTT.

The chain is built from TRBV30 and TRBJ2-7, with TRBD2 matching over 10 bases. The V and J ends lost 2 bases and 2 bases, in that order; junction bases with no gene match: 3. Germline CDR1 reads GTSNPN; CDR2 reads SVGIG (reference sequence). The CDR3 totals 14 residues. The DNA for the CDR3 is TGTGCCTGGAGTTCCGGGACTAGCGCCTACGAGCAGTACTTC. Protein product: CAWSSGTSAYEQYF.

The V and J genes are TRBV9 and TRBJ2-4; possibly TRBD2 for D (6 bases). Germline V lookup: CDR1 SGDLS, CDR2 YYNGEE. This CDR3 has 16 residues. Deletions cut 3 bases from V and 0 bases from J, with 13 bases between. The CDR3, as DNA: TGTGCCAGCAGCGAGGGCGGGATTTTAGCCAAAAACATTCAGTACTTC. The encoded protein is CASSEGGILAKNIQYF.

The rearrangement links TRBV27 to TRBJ2-1, with D perhaps TRBD2 (5 bases). V was shortened by 5 bases and J by 8 bases, with 13 bases between the two germline ends. The germline V gene has CDR1 MNHEY and CDR2 SMNVEV (reference sequence). There are 13 residues in the CDR3. CDR3 nucleotides: TGTGCCAGCAGTCCAACTAGGACCCATGAGCAGTTCTTC. Residues: CASSPTRTHEQFF.

This clone was seen more than once but under ten times. V usage is TRBV30 and J usage is TRBJ2-3; D is ambiguous. Trimming took off 3 bases at V and 4 bases at J, with 8 bases between the two ends. This CDR3 is built from 12 residues. Germline V gives CDR1 GTSNPN, CDR2 SVGIG (reference sequence). For the CDR3, the DNA is TGTGCCTGGAGCTTTGACCCAGATACGCAGTATTTT. Its translation is CAWSFDPDTQYF.

CDR3 DNA sequence: TGTGCCAGTGCTGGGCTATCGACCGGGGAGCTGTTTTTT. It codes for CASAGLSTGELFF. The chain combines TRBV7-2 with TRBJ2-2; unclear D gene. The V and J ends lost 9 bases and 5 bases respectively, with 13 bases between them. The germline V gene has CDR1 SGHTA and CDR2 FQGNSA. The CDR3 spans 13 residues.

V usage is TRBV30 and J usage is TRBJ1-1; no clear D gene. The CDR3 consists of 14 residues. Trimming cost V 0 bases and J 4 bases, with 12 bases left between them. CDR1 GTSNPN and CDR2 SVGIG come from the germline V gene (reference sequence). The CDR3: CAWSVRRKGTEAFF. DNA of the CDR3: TGTGCCTGGAGTGTACGAAGGAAGGGCACTGAAGCTTTCTTT. Supplemented by reference TRBV30 and TRBJ1-1, the full variable domain reads SQTIHQWPATLVQPVGSPLSLECTVEGTSNPNLYWYRQAAGRGLQLLFYSVGIGQISSEVPQNLSASRPQDRQFILSSKKLLLSDSGFYLCAWSVRRKGTEAFFGQGTRLTVV.